Following are 32 T cell receptor beta chains from one sample sequenced in a study of cytomegalovirus exposure and HLA in healthy donors. PCR was performed using 60 Vbeta and 13 Jbeta primers. The data were produced by immunoSEQ multiplex PCR, yet TCRdb's version contains in-frame clones alone and is incomplete. Here the sample spans 95,000 to 150,000 clones, 80% being singletons. Material for sequencing was PBMCs. Source of these receptors: a man aged 50-59 years in good health and CMV-seronegative.

The J gene is TRBJ2-3, the V gene TRBV4-1, with a possible D match to TRBD2 (6 bases). The CDR3 length is 16 residues. Germline V gene lookup returns CDR1 MGHRA and CDR2 YSYEKL. V shed 0 bases and J shed 0 bases, with 10 bases lying between them. Here the CDR3 reads CASSQDISGSTDTQYF. The CDR3 DNA reads TGCGCCAGCAGCCAAGATATTAGCGGAAGCACAGATACGCAGTATTTT.

The chain has TRBV27 and TRBJ1-4; D is undetermined. CDR1 is MNHEY and CDR2 is SMNVEV in the germline V gene (reference sequence). This CDR3 region has 13 residues. Trimming removed 3 bases at V and 7 bases at J, with 9 bases between. CDR3 in amino acids: CASSFSGFEKLFF. The CDR3 DNA follows: TGTGCCAGCAGTTTCTCCGGGTTTGAAAAACTGTTTTTT.

The V gene is TRBV7-2, the J gene TRBJ1-3; 8 nucleotides agree with TRBD1. Looked up from germline, CDR1 is SGHTA and CDR2 is FQGNSA. V trimming: 5 bases; J trimming: 4 bases; junction bases outside the gene matches: 7. The CDR3 has 15 amino acids. This CDR3 reads CASSPRTGWGNTIYF. As DNA, the CDR3 is TGTGCCAGCAGCCCGCGGACAGGGTGGGGAAACACCATATATTTT.

The V call is TRBV6-6, the J call TRBJ2-2; D might be TRBD1 (5 bases). This CDR3 is 14 amino acids long. Looked up from germline, CDR1 is MNHNY and CDR2 is SVGAGI (reference sequence). V was trimmed by 5 bases and J by 1 base, leaving 8 bases between them. The CDR3 sequence: CASSPQGNTGELFF. DNA of the CDR3: TGTGCCAGCAGTCCGCAGGGGAACACCGGGGAGCTGTTTTTT.

CDR3 loop: CASSPLSDRGETQYF. DNA of the CDR3: TGTGCCAGCTCACCTCTGTCGGACAGGGGAGAGACCCAGTACTTC. The chain employs TRBV18 and TRBJ2-5, with 9 bases lining up with TRBD1. Trimming took 3 bases from V and 4 from J; bases not matched to a gene: 6. CDR3 length: 15 amino acids. The V gene's germline CDR1 is KGHSH and CDR2 LQKENI.

The chain combines TRBV5-4 with TRBJ1-1, with D possibly being TRBD1 (5 bases). CDR1 is SGHNT, CDR2 YYREEE, per germline (reference sequence). Trimming removed 1 base from V and 1 base from J, with 11 bases in between. CDR3 length: 15 residues. As DNA, the CDR3 is TGTGCCAGCAGCTTGCAGGCAGGGTCGAACACTGAAGCTTTCTTT. It is translated as CASSLQAGSNTEAFF.

V gene TRBV7-2 combines with J gene TRBJ2-3; 8 bases are shared with TRBD2. There are 16 residues in the CDR3. CDR1 and CDR2 (germline): SGHTA, FQGNSA. J gave up 2 bases and V 5 bases, and 9 bases lay outside the gene matches. CDR3 in amino acids: CASSTELAEFTDTQYF. The CDR3 nucleotides read TGTGCCAGCAGCACGGAACTAGCGGAGTTCACAGATACGCAGTATTTT.

In this sample, this clone turned up a few times. This chain links TRBV18 with TRBJ1-5, with TRBD1 matching over 11 bases. J gave up 6 bases and V 3 bases, and 4 bases lay outside the gene matches. Germline assignment: CDR1 KGHSH and CDR2 LQKENI. The CDR3 has 15 amino acids. The DNA for the CDR3 is TGTGCCAGCTCACCTAGGACAGGGGGCAGTCAGCCCCAGCATTTT. Its protein is CASSPRTGGSQPQHF.

This chain joins TRBV7-2 and TRBJ2-7; 8 positions agree with TRBD2. The V gene end was trimmed by 6 bases and the J gene end by 4 bases; junction bases not matched to a gene: 8. The CDR3 is 14 residues long. The germline V gene encodes CDR1 SGHTA and CDR2 FQGNSA. CDR3 protein: CASRTTSGGYEQYF. CDR3 DNA sequence: TGTGCCAGCAGGACCACTAGCGGTGGGTACGAGCAGTACTTC.

This clone has only one observation. The genes are TRBV7-9 and TRBJ2-7; D is uncertain. Germline CDR1 SEHNR, CDR2 FQNEAQ (reference sequence). V was shortened by 4 bases and J by 2 bases, with 9 bases between the two germline ends. The CDR3 runs 13 residues. The CDR3 DNA sequence: TGTGCCAGCAGCTCTGGGCCTCCCTACGAGCAGTACTTC. Amino acids: CASSSGPPYEQYF.

The chain joins TRBV27 to TRBJ2-3, with TRBD2 matching 8 bases. Trimming at V came to 3 bases and at J to 6 bases, leaving 14 bases not matched to a gene. The CDR3 has 17 residues. Germline V gives CDR1 MNHEY, CDR2 SMNVEV (reference sequence). The CDR3 protein is CASSFGTRAPSGDTQYF. The CDR3 nucleotides are TGTGCCAGCAGTTTTGGGACTAGAGCTCCTAGCGGGGATACGCAGTATTTT.

The V gene is TRBV4-3, the J gene TRBJ2-1, with TRBD2 matching over 10 bases. Germline lookup yields CDR1 LGHNA and CDR2 YSLEER. The length of the CDR3 is 16 residues. With 1 base clipped from V and 7 bases from J, the junction kept 7 bases outside the gene matches. The CDR3 coding sequence is TGCGCCAGCAGCCAAGTAGGGAGCGGGGGGGCAAATGAGCAGTTCTTC. It encodes CASSQVGSGGANEQFF.

The V call is TRBV30, the J call TRBJ1-1; D gene unclear. Germline CDR1 reads GTSNPN; CDR2 reads SVGIG (reference sequence). Trimming pared 5 bases from V and 3 bases from J, leaving 13 bases between. CDR3 size: 13 residues. For the CDR3, the DNA is TGTGCCTGGCATCTAGCACGAGACACTGAAGCTTTCTTT. It encodes CAWHLARDTEAFF.

The DNA of the CDR3 is TGTGCCAGCACTAATAGAGGAGGGACAGGGGATCAGCCCCAGCATTTT. This codes for CASTNRGGTGDQPQHF. The V and J genes are TRBV28 and TRBJ1-5; TRBD1 matches 10 bases. There are 16 residues in the CDR3. Germline CDR1 reads MDHEN; CDR2 reads SYDVKM. V lost 7 bases and J lost 5; bases outside the gene matches: 11.

The sample holds one count of this clone. This rearrangement joins TRBV9 to TRBJ1-1; D perhaps matches TRBD1 (5 bases). The CDR3 length is 16 residues. V dropped 0 bases and J dropped 4 bases, with 16 bases sitting between them. Germline CDR1 is SGDLS and CDR2 is YYNGEE. The CDR3 region is CASSVEGQGSRTEAFF. CDR3 sequence (DNA): TGTGCCAGCAGCGTAGAGGGTCAGGGTAGCCGCACTGAAGCTTTCTTT. The variable domain in full, completed from reference TRBV9 and TRBJ1-1, reads DSGVTQTPKHLITATGQRVTLRCSPRSGDLSVYWYQQSLDQGLQFLIQYYNGEERAKGNILERFSAQQFPDLHSELNLSSLELGDSALYFCASSVEGQGSRTEAFFGQGTRLTVV.

The chain uses TRBV20-1 and TRBJ2-1, with TRBD1 identical over 7 bases. The CDR3 runs 11 residues. The ends lost 6 bases at V and 9 bases at J; junction bases unmatched: 5. Per the germline V gene, CDR1 is DFQATT and CDR2 is SNEGSKA (reference sequence). The chain's CDR3 is CSATQGVEQFF. The DNA of the CDR3 is TGCAGTGCCACGCAGGGGGTTGAGCAGTTCTTC.

This clone was observed a few times. V and J are TRBV30 and TRBJ1-1; TRBD1 aligns across 12 bases. From germline, CDR1 is GTSNPN and CDR2 SVGIG (reference sequence). The CDR3 covers 14 residues. Unmatched junction bases numbered 5, after V lost 2 bases and J lost 7 bases. The DNA of the CDR3 is TGTGCCTGGAGTAAGGGACAGGGGGCGCGTGAAGCTTTCTTT. The encoded protein is CAWSKGQGAREAFF. Filled out from reference TRBV30 and TRBJ1-1, the complete variable domain reads SQTIHQWPATLVQPVGSPLSLECTVEGTSNPNLYWYRQAAGRGLQLLFYSVGIGQISSEVPQNLSASRPQDRQFILSSKKLLLSDSGFYLCAWSKGQGAREAFFGQGTRLTVV.

This chain uses TRBV6-5 with TRBJ2-5; 7 nucleotides line up with TRBD1. V gave up 2 bases and J gave up 5 bases; unmatched junction bases: 8. The CDR3 contains 15 residues. Germline values: CDR1 MNHEY, CDR2 SVGAGI. CDR3 sequence (DNA): TGTGCCAGCAGTTACAGGGTGACAGGGAGTGAGACCCAGTACTTC. It is translated as CASSYRVTGSETQYF.

The chain couples TRBV4-2 to TRBJ1-2; a weak D match, TRBD1 (6 bases). In germline, CDR1 is LGHNA, CDR2 YNFKEQ. This CDR3 has 14 amino acids. Trimming shortened V by 3 bases and J by 8 bases, and 16 bases separated the two germline ends. The CDR3 nucleotides are TGTGCCAGCAGCCATACCGGGACACTGTGGGGCTACACCTTC. This codes for CASSHTGTLWGYTF.

This chain links TRBV4-3 with TRBJ1-4; a weak D match, TRBD1 (6 bases). The CDR3 spans 15 residues. Germline CDR1 and CDR2: LGHNA and YSLEER. V shed 5 bases and J shed 8 bases, with 18 bases lying between them. CDR3 coding DNA: TGCGCCAGCAGCTCCCAACAGGGTAGTGGAGAAAAACTGTTTTTT. It yields the protein CASSSQQGSGEKLFF.

The V gene is TRBV5-1, the J gene TRBJ1-2, with unresolved D. Germline loops: CDR1 SGHRS, CDR2 YFSETQ. The CDR3 covers 17 residues. The V end was cut by 4 bases, the J end by 2 bases, with 21 bases between. As DNA, the CDR3 is TGCGCCAGCAGCCGACTTACTTCTTCGACGGGGAACTATGGCTACACCTTC. Its translation: CASSRLTSSTGNYGYTF.

The chain uses TRBV28 and TRBJ2-1; the D gene is possibly TRBD2 (6 bases). The CDR3 has 15 residues. The germline CDR1 and CDR2 sequences are MDHEN and SYDVKM. The ends were cut back, 1 base at V and 14 bases at J, with 21 bases in the middle. CDR3 sequence reads: CASSLFTGGGSREFF. In DNA form, the CDR3 reads TGTGCCAGCAGTTTATTCACCGGTGGGGGGTCGCGGGAGTTCTTC.

The genes are TRBV4-2 and TRBJ1-2; tentative D call: TRBD1 (6 bases). The CDR3 totals 15 residues. The germline gives CDR1 LGHNA, CDR2 YNFKEQ. Trimming pared 0 bases from V and 0 bases from J, leaving 8 bases between. CDR3 DNA sequence: TGTGCCAGCAGCCAAGAGTGGACAGCTAACTATGGCTACACCTTC. Protein sequence: CASSQEWTANYGYTF.

As to this clone: The junction differs from germline at one of its ends, possibly a read error. The chain carries TRBV25-1 and TRBJ1-2; TRBD1 matches at 7 bases. CDR1 is MGHDK and CDR2 is SYGVNS in the germline V gene. This CDR3 is 15 amino acids long. The CDR3 region is CASSESYEGAEGYPF. The DNA for the CDR3 is TGTGCCAGCAGTGAATCGTACGAGGGGGCGGAAGGCTACCCCTTC.

This chain uses TRBV28 with TRBJ2-6; TRBD1 matches at 12 bases. The trim removed 5 bases at V and 4 bases at J, leaving 12 bases unmatched. Germline values: CDR1 MDHEN, CDR2 SYDVKM. This CDR3 is 19 amino acids long. CDR3 region: CASSQHWDRGQRGANVLTF. DNA for the CDR3: TGTGCCAGCAGTCAACATTGGGACAGGGGGCAAAGGGGGGCCAACGTCCTGACTTTC.

The chain carries TRBV7-9 and TRBJ2-1; TRBD2 aligns across 9 bases. The V gene end was trimmed by 7 bases and the J gene end by 5 bases; junction bases not matched to a gene: 6. From germline, CDR1 is SEHNR and CDR2 FQNEAQ (reference sequence). The CDR3 spans 14 residues. In DNA, the CDR3 is TGTGCCAGCACGCTAGCGGGACCTCACAATGAGCAGTTCTTC. Amino acids: CASTLAGPHNEQFF.

V gene TRBV19 combines with J gene TRBJ2-1, with TRBD1 as a possible D gene (6 bases). From germline, CDR1 is LNHDA and CDR2 SQIVND (reference sequence). V was shortened by 6 bases and J by 7 bases, with 22 bases between the two germline ends. This CDR3 comprises 16 residues. Written as DNA, the CDR3 is TGTGCCAGTAGGGGGGCGGGCCCCATGGTTCTTAATGAGCAGTTCTTC. It specifies CASRGAGPMVLNEQFF.

This clone was found once. Here the CDR3 reads CASSRSGGSTDTQYF. CDR3 nucleotides: TGCGCCAGCAGCCGGAGCGGGGGGAGCACAGATACGCAGTATTTT. The chain recombines TRBV5-1 with TRBJ2-3; 9 bases agree with TRBD2. J gave up 0 bases and V 4 bases, and 3 bases lay outside the gene matches. Germline loops: CDR1 SGHRS, CDR2 YFSETQ. The CDR3 is 15 amino acids.

The chain links TRBV27 to TRBJ1-5; TRBD1 matches 9 bases. Germline V gene lookup returns CDR1 MNHEY and CDR2 SMNVEV (reference sequence). This CDR3 has 17 residues. With 4 bases clipped from V and 3 bases from J, the junction kept 10 bases outside the gene matches. The CDR3 DNA is TGTGCCAGCAGTTCATCTAGGACAGGGGCTTCCAATCAGCCCCAGCATTTT. Translating gives CASSSSRTGASNQPQHF.

This clone was detected once. The V call is TRBV5-4, the J call TRBJ2-2; D gene unclear. The CDR3 consists of 16 residues. Germline V gene lookup returns CDR1 SGHNT and CDR2 YYREEE (reference sequence). V was trimmed by 0 bases and J by 1 base, leaving 10 bases between them. In DNA form, the CDR3 reads TGTGCCAGCAGCTTGGGACGTCCTAGGAACACCGGGGAGCTGTTTTTT. Protein product: CASSLGRPRNTGELFF.

The chain joins TRBV28 to TRBJ1-5; tentatively, D is TRBD1 (5 bases). This CDR3 contains 14 residues. Germline values: CDR1 MDHEN, CDR2 SYDVKM. Trimming took off 10 bases at V and 0 bases at J, with 13 bases between the two ends. The CDR3 region is CAIQGSPSNQPQHF. In nucleotides, the CDR3 is TGTGCCATCCAGGGCTCTCCTAGCAATCAGCCCCAGCATTTT.

This CDR3 reads CASSTRTGITYEQYF. In DNA form, the CDR3 reads TGTGCCAGCAGCACCCGGACAGGGATAACCTACGAGCAGTACTTC. V gene TRBV7-6 combines with J gene TRBJ2-7; 8 bases map to TRBD1. Germline CDR1 reads SGHVS; CDR2 reads FNYEAQ. This CDR3 region has 15 residues. V dropped 5 bases and J dropped 2; count of bases not matched to a gene: 8.